Sequencing of this TCR beta chain was carried out in a study of shared clonotypes between healthy human individuals (dated by TCRdb to 2019 to 2021). With respect to the entire study: A few men and two women, aged 18 to 49 years, made up the cohort. Between about 0.9 and 8.9 billion PBMCs per donor were obtained by leukapheresis. To increase sequencing depth and limit assay-specific biases, TCR repertoire library preparation and sequencing were carried out by different laboratories using diverse techniques. For each donor, three plates each were used for CD4 naive and CD4 memory, two plates were used for CD8 naive, and one plate was used for CD8 memory. The study deeply sequenced blood TCR repertoires of five healthy adults to estimate repertoire size and the extent of clonotype sharing between individuals. Paper-wide results and their limitations: Sampling was restricted to blood, and TCR repertoires in tissues likely differ from the TCR repertoires found in blood. Compared with non-shared clonotypes, clonotypes shared by all four sorted-subset donors had higher generation probabilities. Because the study included a small number of donors, the genetic and exposure-history diversity represented was limited. Across a handful of donors, approximately 5% of naive CD4, around 3.3% of naive CD8, 2% to 2.5% of memory CD4, and under 0.45% of memory CD8 clonotypes were shared. Incomplete sequencing was indicated by rarefaction of sorted-subset datasets, despite the large sequencing depth. Pairwise subsampling indicated that sequencing depth was expected to affect the degree of clonotype sharing among donors. Estimated clonotype richness was generally larger for naive than for memory subsets.

Donors were healthy HIV-negative adults with no recently reported acute infections or vaccinations. Only Caucasian adults living in Nashville, Tennessee, USA were represented among the donors. CD4+ T cells were enriched by magnetic negative selection; naive cells were then positively selected on CD45RA, and the negative fraction formed the memory subset. Blood was collected by leukapheresis, and PBMCs were isolated by Ficoll-Histopaque density gradient centrifugation and then cryopreserved in liquid nitrogen vapor phase. Analytical flow cytometry was used to check the purity and quantity of each magnetically sorted T cell population. Genomic DNA was isolated from every sorted fraction and measured by UV absorbance on a Nanodrop 2000c. A distance of 16 bases separates the germline ends of V and J, which lose 0 bases and 7 bases respectively. Inclusive of the bounding cysteine and phenylalanine, the CDR3 is 16 residues long. Just CDR3 DNA is preserved here, 48 bases in frame from base 1. Looking up the germline V gene (reference sequence) yields CDR1 GTSNPN and CDR2 SVGIG.

For this clone: No cognate antigen has been identified for it. No base quality values were provided; no much bigger clone lies one nucleotide off.

Using the deep immunoSEQ assay, TCR CDR3 regions were amplified from genomic DNA by multiplex PCR. Genomic DNA extracted from each cell subset was distributed evenly over all wells of several immunoSEQ 96-well plates, and each plate served as one replicate. For sorted subsets, 150 to 250 ng genomic DNA, equal to approximately 30,000 T cell genomes, was loaded into each replicate PCR. The purified libraries were quantified using a Qubit 3.0 fluorometer, sized with a Bioanalyzer 2100, and then quantified again using the KAPA Library Quantification kit. Each immunoSEQ 96-well plate was sequenced on its own single-read 150-cycle Illumina NextSeq 550 flow cell. Concerning the study's data processing: Because only junctional sequences without quality scores were contained in the immunoSEQ output, filtering matching that applied to full-length reads could not be performed. Sequences were annotated with PyIR, a Python wrapper for IgBLAST v1.9, and V/J genes and CDR3 were assigned using IMGT germline references. Reads were filtered out if the reads had weak V/J assignments (E-value above 1e-6), no CDR3, stop codons, out-of-frame junctions, or ambiguous translated residues. V3J clonotypes were defined as sequences sharing an identical inferred V gene, J gene, and CDR3 amino acid sequence. The percentage overlap between two repertoires was calculated by dividing the number of shared unique clonotypes by the size of the smaller repertoire. Richness of each repertoire was evaluated using RTK rarefaction, the Chao1 estimator, and Recon v2.1 estimates of unobserved clonotypes. Generation probabilities were computed with OLGA for all TCRbeta clonotypes obtained by the gDNA method from several donors. Not all clones reach the TCRdb copy of this immuneACCESS table, which keeps in-frame sequences only. Checked studies attribute under half of the gap to unresolved V genes and leave the rest unexplained. The V and J calls and clone size were taken over from that table, and D and trimming were inferred from the DNA. The sample contains 2 million to 2.5 million clones, roughly 95% of them found a single time. The ten largest account for roughly 0.13% of the sample.

The sequence came from a man aged 18-30 years in good health. The sequenced sample consisted of naive CD4+ T cells sorted from blood. The cell subset or site label, as the study defines it: CD45RA+ positively selected. Recombination joined TRBV30 with TRBJ1-6, with TRBD1 tentatively as D gene (5 bases match). For the CDR3, the sequence is CAWSVIGRGANSPLHF. In nucleotides, the sequence is TGTGCCTGGAGTGTAATCGGAAGGGGCGCCAATTCACCCCTCCACTTT.